This T cell receptor beta chain was identified during a study of blood T cell repertoires in COVID-19. Germline V gene data show CDR1 as SNHLY and CDR2 as FYNNEI. V trimming: 5 bases; J trimming: 3 bases; junction bases outside the gene matches: 1. The CDR3 has 14 amino acids. Measured with immunoSEQ multiplex PCR; TCRdb has only the in-frame clones, and not every one. The sample lists roughly 100,000 clones, roughly 82% occurring once. This clone occurred a few times. The chain recombines TRBV2 with TRBJ2-2, with 9 nucleotides matching TRBD2. This receptor was taken from a human donor in a cohort sampled during active COVID-19. Sequencing input: peripheral blood. CDR3 coding DNA: TGTGCCAGCAGTCAGCGGGGGGACACCGGGGAGCTGTTTTTT. It encodes CASSQRGDTGELFF.